These 9 T cell receptor beta chains originate from one sample sequenced in a study of PD-1 blockade in classical Hodgkin lymphoma. Assay: immunoSEQ multiplex PCR; the TCRdb copy retains only in-frame clones and omits some. The table has roughly 25,000 clones, approximately 80% seen once. Brentuximab vedotin exposure varied among the patients, all of whom had relapsed after autologous stem cell transplantation. Specimen: peripheral blood mononuclear cells (PBMCs), collected at baseline. The receptors derive from a human donor with classical Hodgkin lymphoma.

The gene calls are TRBV7-2 and TRBJ1-2; D gene ambiguous. The CDR3 has 15 amino acids. Per the germline V gene, CDR1 is SGHTA and CDR2 is FQGNSA. V lost 2 bases, J lost 2 bases, and 12 bases lay in between. The CDR3 DNA is TGTGCCAGCAGCTTAATGCCGGGGTTAAACTATGGCTACACCTTC. Protein: CASSLMPGLNYGYTF.

The chain joins TRBV4-3 to TRBJ2-7, with D possibly being TRBD1 (6 bases). Germline V gene data show CDR1 as LGHNA and CDR2 as YSLEER. Trimming cost V 0 bases and J 0 bases, with 12 bases left between them. The CDR3 length is 16 residues. Here the CDR3 DNA reads TGCGCCAGCAGCCAAGAATATGGGGACACCTCCTACGAGCAGTACTTC. Its protein product is CASSQEYGDTSYEQYF.

This chain connects TRBV6-5 to TRBJ2-7; a possible D gene is TRBD2 (5 bases). Trimming removed 4 bases from V and 5 bases from J, with 15 bases in between. This CDR3 contains 14 residues. Germline V gene data show CDR1 as MNHEY and CDR2 as SVGAGI. This chain's CDR3 is CASSSGVMGNEQYF. The CDR3 nucleotides read TGTGCCAGCAGTTCCGGGGTGATGGGGAACGAGCAGTACTTC.

V is TRBV27 and J is TRBJ1-1, with D possibly matching TRBD1 (5 bases). Germline V lookup: CDR1 MNHEY, CDR2 SMNVEV (reference sequence). The CDR3 consists of 14 residues. V was pared by 2 bases and J by 6 bases, with 13 bases between. The CDR3 DNA sequence: TGTGCCAGCAGTTTAGGGGCAGGGTATGCTGAAGCTTTCTTT. Translation gives CASSLGAGYAEAFF.

The J gene is TRBJ2-2, the V gene TRBV5-1, with D maybe TRBD2 (5 bases). From germline, CDR1 is SGHRS and CDR2 YFSETQ. Trimming pared 2 bases from V and 5 bases from J, leaving 7 bases between. This CDR3 region has 13 residues. In DNA, the CDR3 is TGCGCCAGCAGCTTATCGGGGACCGGGGAGCTGTTTTTT. Protein sequence: CASSLSGTGELFF.

The rearrangement links TRBV6-5 to TRBJ2-7, with D possibly matching TRBD1 (5 bases). The germline gives CDR1 MNHEY, CDR2 SVGAGI. This CDR3 is 15 amino acids long. The germline V and J ends were trimmed by 0 bases and 1 base, with 10 bases remaining between them. CDR3 bases: TGTGCCAGCAGTTACTCGGCAGGGTCTTCCTACGAGCAGTACTTC. Amino acid sequence: CASSYSAGSSYEQYF.

This clone showed up just once. Mismatch with germline at one junction end may stem from a read error. V and J are TRBV19 and TRBJ2-7, with 7 bases lining up with TRBD1. The CDR3 consists of 14 residues. Germline CDR1 LNHDA, CDR2 SQIVND (reference sequence). CDR3 coding DNA: TGTGCCGGTAGTTCCAGGGGGAAGATCTACGAGCAGTACTTC. It specifies CAGSSRGKIYEQYF.

This clone has a handful of counts. The chain is built from TRBV5-1 and TRBJ1-3, with D possibly matching TRBD1 (5 bases). This CDR3 spans 15 amino acids. V gave up 2 bases and J gave up 4 bases, with 13 bases separating them. Germline lookup yields CDR1 SGHRS and CDR2 YFSETQ. DNA for the CDR3: TGCGCCAGCAGCTTTAATAAGGGGTCCGGAAACACCATATATTTT. Translating gives CASSFNKGSGNTIYF.

The chain recombines TRBV28 with TRBJ1-1; the match to TRBD1 covers 8 bases. Germline lookup yields CDR1 MDHEN and CDR2 SYDVKM. The trim removed 2 bases at V and 2 bases at J, leaving 16 bases unmatched. This CDR3 is built from 19 residues. CDR3: CASSLILGAGGDPNTEAFF. The CDR3 DNA sequence: TGTGCCAGCAGTTTAATCTTAGGGGCAGGGGGCGACCCAAACACTGAAGCTTTCTTT.